These T cell receptor beta chains were read from a single sample in a study of T cell repertoires in cytomegalovirus infection. TCRdb fed the reads into MiXCR, producing one record per CDR3 protein. The repertoire holds hundreds of thousands of distinct CDR3 sequences, with about 42% as singletons. No cognate antigen is known for these TCRs. The specimen was cultured PBMCs, collected from culture after CMV antigen stimulation. The receptors were gathered from a human donor in good health (CMV status not recorded). Some clones in this sample may be carry-over from other donors' samples. Each CDR3 is given with its conserved first and last residue. Each record gives: J gene, D gene, V gene, clone size, CDR3 DNA, CDR3 protein. A D gene is named only where the DNA matches it firmly. Where a row states a size, it is once, few, many or the class of an expanded clone; other rows omit it.

J: TRBJ2-7
D: -
V: TRBV7-4
size: -
DNA: TGTGCCAGCTGGCCCCTCGAGGGGGCCTACGAGCAGTACTTC
CDR3: CASWPLEGAYEQYF

J: TRBJ2-3
D: TRBD2
V: TRBV28
size: -
DNA: TGTGCCGGAAGACTAGCGGACACAGATACGCAGTATTTT
CDR3: CAGRLADTDTQYF

J: TRBJ2-5
D: -
V: TRBV20-1
size: once
DNA: TGCAGTGCTAGCAGCCCAGTAAAGCAAGAGACCCAGTACTTC
CDR3: CSASSPVKQETQYF

J: TRBJ2-1
D: -
V: TRBV7-3
size: -
DNA: TGTGCCAGCAGCCGGGATGCTAGCCTTTACTACAATGAGCAGTTCTTC
CDR3: CASSRDASLYYNEQFF

J: TRBJ2-1
D: TRBD1
V: TRBV5-1
size: few
DNA: TGCGCCAGCAGCCGACAGGGGGAACGGTGGGATGAGCAGTTCTTC
CDR3: CASSRQGERWDEQFF

J: TRBJ2-1
D: TRBD2
V: TRBV11-2
size: few
DNA: TGTGCCAGCAGCTTACAGGGGCTAGCGGGGGATGAGCAGTTCTTC
CDR3: CASSLQGLAGDEQFF

J: TRBJ2-1
D: TRBD2
V: TRBV24-1
size: -
DNA: TGTGCCACCAGTGATGCTGGGACTAGCACATACAATGAGCAGTTCTTC
CDR3: CATSDAGTSTYNEQFF

J: TRBJ1-2
D: -
V: TRBV29-1
size: -
DNA: TGCAGCGGAGCCCTTGCCGGTAACTATGGCTACACCTTC
CDR3: CSGALAGNYGYTF

J: TRBJ2-1
D: TRBD2
V: TRBV30
size: -
DNA: TGTGCCTGGAGTGGGTCAGCGGGAGGGCCCGATGAGCAGTTCTTC
CDR3: CAWSGSAGGPDEQFF

J: TRBJ2-7
D: TRBD1
V: TRBV6-2/TRBV6-3
size: -
DNA: TGTGCCAGCAGTACCTCCAGGGACAGGGGGCGCGAGCAGTACTTC
CDR3: CASSTSRDRGREQYF

J: TRBJ2-1
D: -
V: TRBV4-1
size: -
DNA: TGTGCCAGCAGCCAAGACCAGGGGGGCGAGCAGTTCTTC
CDR3: CASSQDQGGEQFF

J: TRBJ2-1
D: -
V: TRBV4-1
size: -
DNA: TGCGCCAGCAGTCCGGACCAATTCTACAATGAGCAGTTCTTC
CDR3: CASSPDQFYNEQFF

J: TRBJ2-1
D: -
V: TRBV25-1
size: few
DNA: TGTGCCAGCAGTGGCGGGGGCCCACTCTCCTACAATGAGCAGTTCTTC
CDR3: CASSGGGPLSYNEQFF

J: TRBJ2-3
D: -
V: TRBV3-1
size: -
DNA: TGTGCCAGCAGCCAAGCTCTCACAGATACGCAGTATTTT
CDR3: CASSQALTDTQYF

J: TRBJ2-7
D: TRBD2
V: TRBV7-6
size: -
DNA: TGTGCCAGCAGCTCGACGTGGATAGCGGGGGAGCAGTACTTC
CDR3: CASSSTWIAGEQYF

J: TRBJ2-1
D: TRBD2
V: TRBV7-4
size: once
DNA: TGTGCCAGCAGCTTCCCCGGACTAGCGGGGACGAATGAGCAGTTCTTC
CDR3: CASSFPGLAGTNEQFF

J: TRBJ2-3
D: -
V: TRBV12-3/TRBV12-4
size: -
DNA: TGTGCCAGCAGTCCCCGTCGCGGAACCACAGATACGCAGTATTTT
CDR3: CASSPRRGTTDTQYF

J: TRBJ2-1
D: -
V: TRBV20-1
size: -
DNA: TGCAGTGCCATCCCCACAGGGAAATCCTACAATGAGCAGTTCTTC
CDR3: CSAIPTGKSYNEQFF

J: TRBJ2-7
D: -
V: TRBV6-5
size: -
DNA: TGTGCCAGCAGGGCTACATGGGACGAGCAGTACTTC
CDR3: CASRATWDEQYF

J: TRBJ2-7
D: TRBD2
V: TRBV28
size: -
DNA: TGTGCCAGCAGCATAGCGGGAGGGTTTATCGAGCAGTACTTC
CDR3: CASSIAGGFIEQYF